A single sample gave rise to the 21 T cell receptor beta chains below, sequenced in a study of blood T cell repertoires in COVID-19. This table comes from immunoSEQ multiplex PCR, and its TCRdb copy is limited to in-frame clones, with some not included. The data hold 95,000 to 150,000 clones, with 70% to 85% observed a single time. The specimen sequenced was peripheral blood. Receptor source: a human donor with acute or convalescent COVID-19. The donor label of this sample is uncertain.

The chain links TRBV18 to TRBJ1-1; 7 bases agree with TRBD1. Germline V gene sequence: CDR1 KGHSH, CDR2 LQKENI. J lost 0 bases, V lost 4 bases, and 5 bases had no gene match. The CDR3 totals 15 residues. The CDR3, as DNA: TGTGCCAGCTCACTAGGACAGGTTATGAACACTGAAGCTTTCTTT. Protein: CASSLGQVMNTEAFF.

V usage is TRBV4-1 and J usage is TRBJ2-3, with D maybe TRBD2 (6 bases). The V end lost 0 bases, the J end lost 6 bases, and 13 bases lay between the germline ends. CDR1 and CDR2 (germline): MGHRA, YSYEKL. This CDR3 spans 15 amino acids. CDR3: CASSQEDYLGDTQYF. The CDR3 DNA is TGCGCCAGCAGCCAAGAGGACTACCTGGGGGATACGCAGTATTTT.

The gene calls are TRBV5-6 and TRBJ2-5, with a possible D match to TRBD1 (6 bases). Trimming stripped 6 bases from V and 1 base from J, with 19 bases between. The CDR3 loop spans 16 amino acids. The V gene's germline CDR1 is SGHDT and CDR2 YYEEEE. The CDR3 is CASTYRAYPFQETQYF. The CDR3 DNA follows: TGTGCCAGCACCTACAGGGCTTACCCTTTCCAAGAGACCCAGTACTTC.

This clone appeared once. The rearrangement joins TRBV7-9 to TRBJ1-1; 8 bases are shared with TRBD1. V lost 4 bases, J lost 5 bases, and 15 bases stayed unmatched. CDR1 is SEHNR and CDR2 is FQNEAQ in the germline V gene (reference sequence). CDR3 size: 17 residues. This CDR3 is CASSSRVDGQGRTEAFF. Written as DNA, the CDR3 is TGTGCCAGCAGCTCCAGAGTGGACGGACAGGGAAGAACTGAAGCTTTCTTT.

V gene TRBV27 combines with J gene TRBJ1-2; possible D gene TRBD1, 6 bases. With 3 bases removed from V and 0 bases from J, the gap between germline ends came to 11 bases. The germline V gene encodes CDR1 MNHEY and CDR2 SMNVEV (reference sequence). The CDR3 contains 15 residues. The CDR3 reads CASSFNDRPNYGYTF. The CDR3 DNA reads as TGTGCCAGCAGTTTCAACGACAGGCCTAACTATGGCTACACCTTC.

The rearrangement links TRBV28 to TRBJ1-5; TRBD1 is a possible D gene (5 bases). CDR1 and CDR2 from the germline V gene are MDHEN and SYDVKM. This CDR3 region has 14 residues. V was pared by 11 bases and J by 1 base, with 15 bases between. Here the CDR3 reads CASSGHSSNQPQHF. The CDR3 coding sequence is TGTGCCTCCTCCGGACATTCGAGCAATCAGCCCCAGCATTTT.

This clone was seen a few times. V gene TRBV27 combines with J gene TRBJ1-6; TRBD1 matches 8 bases. V lost 4 bases, J lost 16 bases, and 6 bases stayed unmatched. Looked up from germline, CDR1 is MNHEY and CDR2 is SMNVEV (reference sequence). CDR3 length: 12 amino acids. This CDR3 is CASSYPGQVLHF. The CDR3 bases are TGTGCCAGCAGTTATCCGGGACAGGTTCTCCACTTT.

The chain has TRBV11-2 and TRBJ2-2; D is uncertain. Germline-derived CDR1 and CDR2 are SGHAT and FQNNGV. CDR3 size: 13 residues. The V gene lost 1 base and the J gene lost 4 bases, with 4 bases spanning the gap. Written as DNA, the CDR3 is TGTGCCAGCAGCTTAGGAGGCACCGGGGAGCTGTTTTTT. Protein product: CASSLGGTGELFF.

This chain connects TRBV7-2 to TRBJ2-5; 9 nucleotides agree with TRBD2. The V gene end was trimmed by 4 bases and the J gene end by 4 bases; junction bases not matched to a gene: 7. The germline CDR1 and CDR2 sequences are SGHTA and FQGNSA. The CDR3 totals 15 residues. In DNA, the CDR3 is TGTGCCAGCAGCTCGTTGGCGGGGGGGCGAGAGACCCAGTACTTC. Residues: CASSSLAGGRETQYF.

The V gene is TRBV11-2, the J gene TRBJ1-2, with 9 bases fitting TRBD1. V gave up 3 bases and J gave up 6 bases; unmatched junction bases: 11. Germline CDR1 reads SGHAT; CDR2 reads FQNNGV. The CDR3 is made up of 16 amino acids. CDR3 coding DNA: TGTGCCAGCAGCTTGACAACCCCACAGGGGGCTCATGGCTACACCTTC. Amino acids: CASSLTTPQGAHGYTF.

This clone came up once. This sequence joins TRBV6-5 and TRBJ1-2; D perhaps matches TRBD1 (5 bases). The V gene's germline CDR1 is MNHEY and CDR2 SVGAGI. There are 14 residues in the CDR3. V lost 2 bases, J lost 2 bases, and 9 bases lay in between. In DNA, the CDR3 is TGTGCCAGCAGTTACGGACATCCCAACTATGGCTACACCTTC. This codes for CASSYGHPNYGYTF.

The chain combines TRBV19 with TRBJ1-4; 7 nucleotides match TRBD1. CDR3 length equals 15 residues. Germline CDR1 LNHDA, CDR2 SQIVND (reference sequence). The V segment lost 3 bases and the J segment 8 bases; nucleotides outside the gene matches: 9. CDR3 sequence (DNA): TGTGCCAGTAGTATGGGACAGTTACTAAGGGAAAAACTGTTTTTT. It specifies CASSMGQLLREKLFF.

The chain has TRBV7-8 and TRBJ1-6; 8 positions agree with TRBD1. V was pared by 1 base and J by 8 bases, with 4 bases of the junction left unmatched. Per the germline V gene, CDR1 is SGHVS and CDR2 is FQNEAQ. The CDR3 contains 15 residues. CDR3 residues: CASSLGAGGYSPLHF. In DNA, the CDR3 is TGTGCCAGCAGCTTAGGTGCAGGGGGCTATTCACCCCTCCACTTT.

The genes are TRBV6-5 and TRBJ1-1; 7 nucleotides line up with TRBD1. The CDR3 has 13 residues. The J segment lost 4 bases and the V segment lost 5 bases, leaving 4 bases of the junction unmatched. Per germline, CDR1 MNHEY and CDR2 SVGAGI. The CDR3 DNA reads TGTGCCAGCAGTAACAGGGGAGGCACTGAAGCTTTCTTT. Translated: CASSNRGGTEAFF.

The chain has TRBV19 and TRBJ1-2; weak D call: TRBD1 (6 bases). In germline, CDR1 is LNHDA, CDR2 SQIVND (reference sequence). The CDR3 totals 18 residues. V lost 2 bases and J 5 bases, leaving 24 bases between the germline ends. The CDR3 DNA follows: TGTGCCAGTAGTATAATTCCCGGGACACATTCCGGTGGTTATGGCTACACCTTC. The encoded protein is CASSIIPGTHSGGYGYTF.

This clone was picked up a small number of times. V and J are TRBV10-3 and TRBJ1-2; 7 bases agree with TRBD1. Germline V gene data show CDR1 as ENHRY and CDR2 as SYGVKD. This CDR3 is built from 13 residues. After removal of 5 bases from V and 2 bases from J, the junction contained 2 bases not matched to a gene. Here the CDR3 DNA reads TGTGCCATCAGTCAACAGGGGAACTATGGCTACACCTTC. Translation: CAISQQGNYGYTF.

V and J are TRBV4-2 and TRBJ2-3; D might be TRBD2 (6 bases). This CDR3 region has 15 residues. Germline CDR1 and CDR2: LGHNA and YNFKEQ. V was pared by 0 bases and J by 6 bases, with 13 bases between. The CDR3 sequence is CASSQDGRDSDTQYF. The CDR3 nucleotides read TGTGCCAGCAGCCAAGATGGGCGGGATTCGGATACGCAGTATTTT.

This chain links TRBV18 with TRBJ2-1; TRBD1 is a possible D gene (5 bases). Trimming stripped 6 bases from V and 7 bases from J, with 10 bases between. The CDR3 covers 12 residues. Germline values: CDR1 KGHSH, CDR2 LQKENI. The CDR3 loop reads CASSLQVNEQFF. The DNA for the CDR3 is TGTGCCAGCTCCCTACAGGTGAATGAGCAGTTCTTC.

The chain recombines TRBV14 with TRBJ2-7; weak D call: TRBD1 (5 bases). Germline V gives CDR1 SGHDN, CDR2 FVKESK. This CDR3 has 15 residues. V dropped 4 bases and J dropped 0 bases, with 13 bases sitting between them. CDR3 DNA sequence: TGTGCCAGCAGCCTTAGGACACAGAGCTCCTACGAGCAGTACTTC. This codes for CASSLRTQSSYEQYF.

The chain uses TRBV4-1 and TRBJ2-5, with 10 bases fitting TRBD2. Trimming took 4 bases from V and 5 from J; bases not matched to a gene: 7. Germline-derived CDR1 and CDR2 are MGHRA and YSYEKL. The CDR3 is 15 amino acids. DNA for the CDR3: TGCGCCAGCAGCCGGAATAGCGGGGGGCCTGAGACCCAGTACTTC. Translated, it gives CASSRNSGGPETQYF.

The chain has TRBV5-1 and TRBJ2-2; possible D gene TRBD1, 5 bases. Germline V gives CDR1 SGHRS, CDR2 YFSETQ. The CDR3 totals 15 residues. The germline V and J ends were trimmed by 0 bases and 4 bases, with 10 bases remaining between them. The CDR3 here is CASSLETVITGELFF. CDR3 DNA: TGCGCCAGCAGCTTGGAGACAGTGATCACCGGGGAGCTGTTTTTT.